Presented here are 5 T cell receptor beta chains from one specimen sequenced in a study of blood T cell repertoires in COVID-19. Libraries were prepared by immunoSEQ multiplex PCR; TCRdb keeps only in-frame clonotypes and omits some of them. This table holds roughly 240,000 clones, roughly 86% found once. Sequencing input: PBMCs or T cells enriched from blood (not recorded which). The receptors derive from a woman under 40 with acute COVID-19.

The gene calls are TRBV2 and TRBJ1-5, with D possibly TRBD1 on 6 matching bases. Trimming took off 6 bases at V and 5 bases at J, with 14 bases between the two ends. CDR1 is SNHLY and CDR2 is FYNNEI in the germline V gene. There are 14 residues in the CDR3. As DNA, the CDR3 is TGTGCCAGCAGCCCCTGGGGGGGCGATCAGCCCCAGCATTTT. This translates into CASSPWGGDQPQHF.

The rearrangement links TRBV19 to TRBJ1-2; 9 nucleotides match TRBD1. Looked up from germline, CDR1 is LNHDA and CDR2 is SQIVND (reference sequence). CDR3 length equals 13 residues. Trimming at V came to 9 bases and at J to 5 bases, leaving 7 bases not matched to a gene. CDR3 residues: CASTDRGSYGYTF. CDR3 nucleotide sequence: TGTGCCAGCACTGACAGGGGGAGTTATGGCTACACCTTC.

In the case of this clone: This clone may be a read error of a much larger clone one base away. Different DNA sequences within this sample yield the same CDR3. The V call is TRBV19, the J call TRBJ2-7, with a weak D call TRBD1 (6 bases). The CDR3 is made up of 15 amino acids. The V end was cut by 3 bases, the J end by 0 bases, with 12 bases between. CDR1 LNHDA and CDR2 SQIVND come from the germline V gene (reference sequence). This CDR3 reads CASSIGQQSSYEQYF. CDR3 sequence (DNA): TGTGCCAGTAGTATCGGACAGCAAAGCTCCTACGAGCAGTACTTC.

This chain uses TRBV7-2 with TRBJ1-2; TRBD1 might be the D (5 bases). Trimming shortened V by 1 base and J by 8 bases, and 17 bases separated the two germline ends. CDR1 is SGHTA and CDR2 is FQGNSA in the germline V gene. The CDR3 spans 15 residues. CDR3 bases: TGTGCCAGCAGCTTAGATGGTTCCTCATCAGGGGGCTACACCTTC. Translated: CASSLDGSSSGGYTF.

The chain uses TRBV4-3 and TRBJ1-5; tentative D call: TRBD1 (6 bases). CDR3 size: 13 residues. Germline V gives CDR1 LGHNA, CDR2 YSLEER. The germline V and J ends were trimmed by 1 base and 7 bases, with 8 bases remaining between them. CDR3 in amino acids: CASSQVRGQPQHF. CDR3 sequence (DNA): TGCGCCAGCAGCCAAGTCAGGGGCCAGCCCCAGCATTTT.